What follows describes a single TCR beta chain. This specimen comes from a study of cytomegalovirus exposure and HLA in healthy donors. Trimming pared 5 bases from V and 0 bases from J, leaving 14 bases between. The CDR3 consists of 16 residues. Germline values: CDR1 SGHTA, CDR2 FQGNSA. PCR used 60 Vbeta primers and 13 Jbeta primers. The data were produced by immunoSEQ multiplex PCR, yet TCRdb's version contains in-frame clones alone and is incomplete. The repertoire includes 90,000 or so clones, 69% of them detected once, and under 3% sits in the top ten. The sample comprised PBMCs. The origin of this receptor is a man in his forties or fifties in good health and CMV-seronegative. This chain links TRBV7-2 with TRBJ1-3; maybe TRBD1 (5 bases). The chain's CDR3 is CASSVVTGFSGNTIYF. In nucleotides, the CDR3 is TGTGCCAGCAGCGTCGTTACAGGATTCTCTGGAAACACCATATATTTT. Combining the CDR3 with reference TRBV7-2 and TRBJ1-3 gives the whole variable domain GAGVSQSPSNKVTEKGKDVELRCDPISGHTALYWYRQSLGQGLEFLIYFQGNSAPDKSGLPSDRFSAERTGGSVSTLTIQRTQQEDSAVYLCASSVVTGFSGNTIYFGEGSWLTVV.